This T cell receptor beta chain was captured by sequencing in a study of blood T cells in healthy people across ages. Combining a sample-barcoded 5' primer with a J-beta primer mix, a second PCR ran for roughly 6 to 12 cycles. TCRdb reprocessed the 5' RACE reads with MiXCR, giving one entry per CDR3 protein. The data hold about 1,500,000 distinct CDR3 sequences, with about 30% observed a single time. Specimen: blood. The receptor was isolated from a woman aged 25 to 39 in good health.

The CDR3 DNA reads as TGTGCCAGTAGTGACGTCCGGAACACTGAAGCTTTCTTT. Its translation is CASSDVRNTEAFF. The chain joins TRBV19 to TRBJ1-1; no reliable D call. Deletions cut 5 bases from V and 1 base from J, with 8 bases between. Germline-derived CDR1 and CDR2 are LNHDA and SQIVND (reference sequence). The CDR3 runs 13 residues.